This T cell receptor beta chain was obtained from a study of early T cells in non-severe SARS-CoV-2 infection. The study, taken as a whole, reports: In VDJdb matching, anti-spike CD8 responses were favored while private and CD4 specificities went missing.

Each cDNA molecule carried a unique molecular identifier. TCRdb re-derived calls from the 5' RACE reads in MiXCR, one entry per CDR3 protein. The data contain 55,000 or so distinct CDR3 sequences, around 7% of them singletons. Trimming shortened V by 2 bases and J by 3 bases, and 16 bases separated the two germline ends. This CDR3 is 16 amino acids long. Points on this clonotype: Its target is unknown.

V usage is TRBV12-3 or TRBV12-4 and J usage is TRBJ2-5; the D gene is possibly TRBD2 (7 bases). This sample comprised whole blood, obtained at baseline. This TCR came from an adult who was a healthcare worker with PCR-confirmed SARS-CoV-2 infection or an uninfected control (not recorded which). The CDR3, as DNA: TGTGCCAGCAGTTTATCGTTACGAGGGGGGGAAGAGACCCAGTACTTC. Translating gives CASSLSLRGGEETQYF.